Detailed here is one T cell receptor (beta chain). One end of the junction does not line up with germline, which may come from a read error. RNA was extracted from bulk tissue without any cell sorting. More than 3 cm separated this lung sample from the edge of the tumor. TCRbeta libraries were built with three rounds of nested PCR, modified from ARM-PCR. TCRdb re-called the multiplex PCR reads through MiXCR, storing one row per CDR3 protein. The table shows approximately 120,000 distinct CDR3 sequences, with over 55% occurring only once. This sample stems from a study of tumor and adjacent non-tumor tissue in lung cancer. Background on the study: Stage I to III disease affected ten to eleven men and roughly five women aged roughly 31 to 85. Samples averaged around 4 million productive TCRbeta reads each.

This CDR3 is 12 amino acids long. The germline V gene encodes CDR1 SGHNT and CDR2 YYREEE (reference sequence). The V gene is TRBV5-4, the J gene TRBJ2-5, with D perhaps assigned TRBD1 or TRBD2 (5 bases each). This clonotype was obtained from a man aged 60 to 69 with non-small cell lung cancer. The source material was distant non-tumor lung tissue. CDR3 loop: CASSYTTGPQYF. The DNA of the CDR3 is TGTGCCAGCAGCTACACGACGGGGCCCCAGTATTTC.